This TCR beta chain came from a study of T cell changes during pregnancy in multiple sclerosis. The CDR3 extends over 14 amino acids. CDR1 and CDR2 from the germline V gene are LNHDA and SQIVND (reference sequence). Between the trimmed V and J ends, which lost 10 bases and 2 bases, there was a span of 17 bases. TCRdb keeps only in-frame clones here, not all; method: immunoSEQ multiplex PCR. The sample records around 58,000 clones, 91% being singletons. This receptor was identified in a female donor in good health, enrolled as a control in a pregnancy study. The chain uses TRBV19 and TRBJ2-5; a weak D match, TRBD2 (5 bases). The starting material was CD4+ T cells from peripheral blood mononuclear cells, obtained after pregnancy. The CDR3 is CATRRGSSQETQYF. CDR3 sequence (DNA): TGTGCCACTAGACGAGGGTCTAGTCAAGAGACCCAGTACTTC.